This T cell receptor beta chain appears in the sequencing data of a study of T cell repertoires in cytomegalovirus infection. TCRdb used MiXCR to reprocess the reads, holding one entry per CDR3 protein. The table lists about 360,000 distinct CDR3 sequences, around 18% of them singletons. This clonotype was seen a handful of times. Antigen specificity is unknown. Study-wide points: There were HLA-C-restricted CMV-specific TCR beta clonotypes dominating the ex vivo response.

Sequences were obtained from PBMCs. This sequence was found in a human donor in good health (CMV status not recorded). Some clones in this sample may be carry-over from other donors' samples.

The CDR3 DNA is TGTGCCAGCAGCTCTAAGACGGATCCGGAGACCCAGTACTTC. Encoded protein: CASSSKTDPETQYF. The V and J genes are TRBV7-9 and TRBJ2-5, with D uncertain. The length of the CDR3 is 14 residues. Germline V gene sequence: CDR1 SEHNR, CDR2 FQNEAQ (reference sequence). Trimming removed 4 bases at V and 5 bases at J, with 14 bases between.